A selection of T cell receptor beta chains follows, all from one sample in a study of CD8 T cells in ankylosing spondylitis. In TCRdb, the 5' RACE reads were re-called with MiXCR into one record per CDR3 protein. In the table there are a few hundred thousand distinct CDR3 sequences, roughly 8% of which are singletons. Material: blood, either unsorted or a sorted T cell fraction (not recorded which). These receptors came from a male donor with ankylosing spondylitis. The CDR3 runs from the conserved cysteine through the conserved F or W. Fields, in order: clone size, D gene, J gene, V gene, CDR3 protein, CDR3 DNA. A D gene is named only where the DNA matches it firmly. Size is stated for part of the rows, as once, few or many counts, or as a class when the clone is expanded.

abundance: NA
d_gene: NA
j_gene: TRBJ2-7
v_gene: TRBV10-1
CDR3aa: CASSEQGEYEQYF
CDR3nt: TGCGCCAGCAGTGAACAGGGCGAATACGAGCAGTACTTC

abundance: few
d_gene: TRBD1
j_gene: TRBJ2-7
v_gene: TRBV29-1
CDR3aa: CSVEGKQGPSGEQYF
CDR3nt: TGCAGCGTTGAAGGAAAACAGGGGCCGTCGGGAGAGCAGTACTTC

abundance: many
d_gene: TRBD2
j_gene: TRBJ2-1
v_gene: TRBV9
CDR3aa: CASSGGTSGYNEQFF
CDR3nt: TGTGCCAGCAGCGGAGGAACTAGCGGATACAATGAGCAGTTCTTC

abundance: NA
d_gene: NA
j_gene: TRBJ2-1
v_gene: TRBV20-1
CDR3aa: CSARRDNGQFF
CDR3nt: TGCAGTGCTAGGAGGGACAATGGGCAGTTCTTC

abundance: NA
d_gene: TRBD2
j_gene: TRBJ2-1
v_gene: TRBV10-3
CDR3aa: CAISVGLAVNEQFF
CDR3nt: TGTGCCATCAGTGTGGGGCTAGCGGTCAATGAGCAGTTCTTC

abundance: NA
d_gene: NA
j_gene: TRBJ1-2
v_gene: TRBV12-3/TRBV12-4
CDR3aa: CASSFTGRGNGYTF
CDR3nt: TGTGCCAGCAGTTTTACCGGGAGAGGGAATGGCTACACCTTC

abundance: NA
d_gene: NA
j_gene: TRBJ2-7
v_gene: TRBV2
CDR3aa: CASFRTEQTYEQYF
CDR3nt: TGTGCCAGCTTCCGGACAGAGCAAACCTACGAGCAGTACTTC

abundance: once
d_gene: NA
j_gene: TRBJ2-5
v_gene: TRBV15
CDR3aa: CATSRDPHSQTQYF
CDR3nt: TGTGCCACCAGCAGAGATCCCCACAGTCAGACCCAGTACTTC

abundance: few
d_gene: NA
j_gene: TRBJ1-5
v_gene: TRBV7-2
CDR3aa: CASSLRVGSDQPQHF
CDR3nt: TGTGCCAGCAGCTTAAGGGTAGGGTCCGATCAGCCCCAGCATTTT

abundance: NA
d_gene: NA
j_gene: TRBJ1-5
v_gene: TRBV12-3/TRBV12-4
CDR3aa: CASSLPIGGSNQPQHF
CDR3nt: TGTGCCAGCAGTCTCCCGATTGGAGGGAGCAATCAGCCCCAGCATTTT

abundance: few
d_gene: TRBD1
j_gene: TRBJ2-5
v_gene: TRBV6-2/TRBV6-3
CDR3aa: CAGAAGGMETQYF
CDR3nt: TGTGCCGGGGCGGCAGGGGGCATGGAGACCCAGTACTTC

abundance: few
d_gene: TRBD2
j_gene: TRBJ2-7
v_gene: TRBV6-4
CDR3aa: CASSDQGQEGLAGGTYEQYF
CDR3nt: TGTGCCAGCAGTGACCAGGGACAGGAGGGACTAGCGGGAGGAACCTACGAGCAGTACTTC

abundance: few
d_gene: NA
j_gene: TRBJ2-5
v_gene: TRBV29-1
CDR3aa: CSVEGTISETQYF
CDR3nt: TGCAGCGTTGAAGGTACGATTTCGGAGACCCAGTACTTC

abundance: NA
d_gene: TRBD2
j_gene: TRBJ2-7
v_gene: TRBV20-1
CDR3aa: CSATPYPGGSTLPYEQYF
CDR3nt: TGCAGTGCCACTCCATACCCGGGGGGGAGCACCCTTCCCTACGAGCAGTACTTC